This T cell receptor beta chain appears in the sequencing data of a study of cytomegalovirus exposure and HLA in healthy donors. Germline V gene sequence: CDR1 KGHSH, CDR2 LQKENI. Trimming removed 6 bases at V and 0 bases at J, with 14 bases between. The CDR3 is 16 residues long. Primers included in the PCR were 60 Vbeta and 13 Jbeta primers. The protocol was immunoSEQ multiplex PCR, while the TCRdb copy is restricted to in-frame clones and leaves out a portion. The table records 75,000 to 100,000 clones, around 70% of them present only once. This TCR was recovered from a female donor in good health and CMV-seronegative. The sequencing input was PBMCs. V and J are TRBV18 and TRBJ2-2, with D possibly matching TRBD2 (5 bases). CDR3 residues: CASSRGGFANTGELFF. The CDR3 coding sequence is TGTGCCAGCTCCCGAGGCGGGTTCGCGAACACCGGGGAGCTGTTTTTT.